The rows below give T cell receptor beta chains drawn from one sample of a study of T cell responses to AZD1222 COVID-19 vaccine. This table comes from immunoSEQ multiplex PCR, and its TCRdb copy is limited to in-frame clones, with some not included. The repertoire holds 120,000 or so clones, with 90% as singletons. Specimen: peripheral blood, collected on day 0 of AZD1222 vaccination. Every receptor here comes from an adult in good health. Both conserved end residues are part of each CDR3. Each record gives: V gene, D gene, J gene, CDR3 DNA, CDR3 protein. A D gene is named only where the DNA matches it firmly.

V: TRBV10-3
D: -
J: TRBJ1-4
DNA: TGTGCCATCAGTGAGTCGCGGCAGAATGAAAAACTGTTTTTT
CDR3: CAISESRQNEKLFF

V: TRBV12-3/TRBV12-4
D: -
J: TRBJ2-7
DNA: TGTGCCAGTTCCCGGGACGTCTCCTACGAGCAGTACTTC
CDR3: CASSRDVSYEQYF

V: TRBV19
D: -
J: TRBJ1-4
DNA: TGTGCCAGTCGTGACTTTGACGGGGGCGTCGGGGAAAAACTGTTTTTT
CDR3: CASRDFDGGVGEKLFF

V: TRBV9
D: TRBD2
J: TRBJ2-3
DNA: TGTGCCAGCAGCCGCGGGGGGGCAGGCACAGATACGCAGTATTTT
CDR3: CASSRGGAGTDTQYF

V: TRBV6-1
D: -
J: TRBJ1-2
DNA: TGTGCCAGCAGTGAATTACAGATTAACTATGGCTACACCTTC
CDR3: CASSELQINYGYTF

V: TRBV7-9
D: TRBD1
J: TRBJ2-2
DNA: TGTGCCAGCAGCCTAAGAAAGGACAGGGGAGGCACCGGGGAGCTGTTTTTT
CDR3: CASSLRKDRGGTGELFF

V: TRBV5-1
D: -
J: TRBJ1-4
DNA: TGCGCCAGCAGCCAGGGACGGATAAGAGCTAATGAAAAACTGTTTTTT
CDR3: CASSQGRIRANEKLFF

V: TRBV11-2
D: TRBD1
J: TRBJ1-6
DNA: TGTGCCAGCAGCTTATTAACAGGGGGGAATTCACCCCTCCACTTT
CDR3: CASSLLTGGNSPLHF

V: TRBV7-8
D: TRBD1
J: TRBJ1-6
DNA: TGTGCCAGCAGCCTACCCCGACAGGGTAACTCCTATAATTCACCCCTCCACTTT
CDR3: CASSLPRQGNSYNSPLHF

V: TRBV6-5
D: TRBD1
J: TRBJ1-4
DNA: TGTGCCAGCAGCGAGACAGGGGTCAATGAAAAACTGTTTTTT
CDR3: CASSETGVNEKLFF

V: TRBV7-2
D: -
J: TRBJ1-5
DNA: TGTGCCAGCAGCCGCATGAGCACAGGAGGGCAGCCCCAGCATTTT
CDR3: CASSRMSTGGQPQHF